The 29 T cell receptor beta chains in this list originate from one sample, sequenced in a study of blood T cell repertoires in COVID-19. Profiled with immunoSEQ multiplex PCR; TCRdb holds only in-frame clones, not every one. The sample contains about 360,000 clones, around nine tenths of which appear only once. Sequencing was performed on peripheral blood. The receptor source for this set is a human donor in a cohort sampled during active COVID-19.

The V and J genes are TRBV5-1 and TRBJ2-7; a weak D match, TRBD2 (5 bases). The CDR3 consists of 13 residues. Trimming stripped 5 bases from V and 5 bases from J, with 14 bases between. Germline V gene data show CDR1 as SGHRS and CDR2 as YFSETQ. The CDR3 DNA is TGCGCCAGCAGTTCCTCGTCGGGGAACGAGCAGTACTTC. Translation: CASSSSSGNEQYF.

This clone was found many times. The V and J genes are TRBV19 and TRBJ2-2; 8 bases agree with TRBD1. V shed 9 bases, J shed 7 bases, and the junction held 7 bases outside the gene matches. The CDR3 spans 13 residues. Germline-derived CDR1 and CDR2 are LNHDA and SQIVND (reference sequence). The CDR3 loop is CASVRTGNGELFF. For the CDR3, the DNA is TGTGCCAGCGTTCGGACAGGGAACGGGGAGCTGTTTTTT.

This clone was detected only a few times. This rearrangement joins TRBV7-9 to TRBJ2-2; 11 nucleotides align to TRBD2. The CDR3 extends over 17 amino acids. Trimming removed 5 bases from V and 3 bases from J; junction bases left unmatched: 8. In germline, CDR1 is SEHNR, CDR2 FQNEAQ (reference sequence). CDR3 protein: CASSLILAGAHTGELFF. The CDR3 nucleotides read TGTGCCAGCAGCCTAATACTAGCGGGAGCTCACACCGGGGAGCTGTTTTTT.

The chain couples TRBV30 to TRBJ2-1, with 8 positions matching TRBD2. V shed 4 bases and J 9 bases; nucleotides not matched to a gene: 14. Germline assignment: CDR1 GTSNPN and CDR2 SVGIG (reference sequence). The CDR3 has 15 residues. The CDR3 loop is CAWKRGPHIFAEQFF. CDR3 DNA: TGTGCCTGGAAGCGGGGGCCCCACATCTTCGCTGAGCAGTTCTTC.

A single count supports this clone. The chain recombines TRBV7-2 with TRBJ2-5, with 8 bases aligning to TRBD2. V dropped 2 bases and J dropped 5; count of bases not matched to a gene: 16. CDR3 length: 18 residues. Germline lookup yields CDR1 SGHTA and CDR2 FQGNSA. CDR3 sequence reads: CASSLLPPGAGGAETQYF. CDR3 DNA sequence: TGTGCCAGCAGCTTACTTCCCCCGGGGGCGGGGGGCGCTGAGACCCAGTACTTC.

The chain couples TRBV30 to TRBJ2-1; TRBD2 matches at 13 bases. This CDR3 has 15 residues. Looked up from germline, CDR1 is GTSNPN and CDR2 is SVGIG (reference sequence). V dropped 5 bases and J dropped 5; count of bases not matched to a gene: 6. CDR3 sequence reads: CAWGLAGAGDNEQFF. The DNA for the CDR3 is TGTGCCTGGGGACTAGCGGGAGCGGGGGACAATGAGCAGTTCTTC.

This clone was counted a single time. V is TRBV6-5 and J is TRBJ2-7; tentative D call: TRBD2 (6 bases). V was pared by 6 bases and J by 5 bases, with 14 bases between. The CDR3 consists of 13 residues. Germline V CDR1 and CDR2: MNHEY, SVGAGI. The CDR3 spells CASREGGGNEQYF. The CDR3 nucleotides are TGTGCCAGCAGGGAGGGTGGGGGGAACGAGCAGTACTTC.

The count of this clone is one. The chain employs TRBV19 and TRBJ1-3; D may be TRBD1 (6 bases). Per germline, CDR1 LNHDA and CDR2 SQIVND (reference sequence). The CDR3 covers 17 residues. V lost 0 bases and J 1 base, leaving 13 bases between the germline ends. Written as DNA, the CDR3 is TGTGCCAGTAGTATAGATCAATCCAGGGGATCTGGAAACACCATATATTTT. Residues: CASSIDQSRGSGNTIYF.

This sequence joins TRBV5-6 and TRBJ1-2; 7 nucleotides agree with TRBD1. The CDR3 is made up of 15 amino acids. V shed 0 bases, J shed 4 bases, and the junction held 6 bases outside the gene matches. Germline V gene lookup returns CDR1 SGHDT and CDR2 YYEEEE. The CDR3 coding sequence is TGTGCCAGCAGCTTGGAAAGGGGGCGAAGCTATGGCTACACCTTC. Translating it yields CASSLERGRSYGYTF.

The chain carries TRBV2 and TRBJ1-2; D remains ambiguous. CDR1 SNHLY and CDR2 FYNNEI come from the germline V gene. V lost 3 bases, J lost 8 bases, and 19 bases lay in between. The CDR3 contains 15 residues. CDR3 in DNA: TGTGCCAGCAGTGAGGGTACGGGTCCCCGGGGAGGCTACACCTTC. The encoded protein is CASSEGTGPRGGYTF. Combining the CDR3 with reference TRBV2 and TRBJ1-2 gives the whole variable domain EPEVTQTPSHQVTQMGQEVILRCVPISNHLYFYWYRQILGQKVEFLVSFYNNEISEKSEIFDDQFSVERPDGSNFTLKIRSTKLEDSAMYFCASSEGTGPRGGYTFGSGTRLTVV.

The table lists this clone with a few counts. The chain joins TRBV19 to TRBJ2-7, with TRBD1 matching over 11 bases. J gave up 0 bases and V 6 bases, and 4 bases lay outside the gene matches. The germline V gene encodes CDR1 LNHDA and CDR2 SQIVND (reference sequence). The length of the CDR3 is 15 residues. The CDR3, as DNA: TGTGCCAGTAGCGGGACAGGGGGTTACTCCTACGAGCAGTACTTC. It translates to CASSGTGGYSYEQYF.

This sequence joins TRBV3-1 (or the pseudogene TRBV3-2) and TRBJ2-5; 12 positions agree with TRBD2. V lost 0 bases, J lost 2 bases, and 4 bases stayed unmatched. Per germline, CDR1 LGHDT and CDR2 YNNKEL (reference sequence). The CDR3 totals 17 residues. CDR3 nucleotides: TGTGCCAGCAGCCAAGACCCTAGCGGGGGGGGTCAAGAGACCCAGTACTTC. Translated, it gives CASSQDPSGGGQETQYF.

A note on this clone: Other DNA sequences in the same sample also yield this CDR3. The CDR3 nucleotides are TGTGCCAGCAGTTCGGGACAGGGGGCCTACGAGCAGTACTTC. Its protein product is CASSSGQGAYEQYF. The chain joins TRBV28 to TRBJ2-7, with 11 bases identical to TRBD1. Germline V gene data show CDR1 as MDHEN and CDR2 as SYDVKM. The CDR3 is 14 residues long. Unmatched junction bases numbered 1, after V lost 4 bases and J lost 2 bases.

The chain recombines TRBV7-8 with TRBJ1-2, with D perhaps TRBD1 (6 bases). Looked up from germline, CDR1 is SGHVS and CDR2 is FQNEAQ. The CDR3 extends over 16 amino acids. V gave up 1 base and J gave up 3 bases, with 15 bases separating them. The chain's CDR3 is CASSLEYREQYYGYTF. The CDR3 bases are TGTGCCAGCAGCTTAGAATACAGGGAGCAGTACTATGGCTACACCTTC.

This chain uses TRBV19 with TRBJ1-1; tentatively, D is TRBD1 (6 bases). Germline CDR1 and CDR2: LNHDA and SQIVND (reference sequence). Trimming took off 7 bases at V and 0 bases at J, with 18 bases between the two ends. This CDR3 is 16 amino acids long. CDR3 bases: TGTGCCAGTACGGGGCAGGGGATAATTATGAACACTGAAGCTTTCTTT. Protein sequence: CASTGQGIIMNTEAFF. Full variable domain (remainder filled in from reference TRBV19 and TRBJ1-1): DGGITQSPKYLFRKEGQNVTLSCEQNLNHDAMYWYRQDPGQGLRLIYYSQIVNDFQKGDIAEGYSVSREKKESFPLTVTSAQKNPTAFYLCASTGQGIIMNTEAFFGQGTRLTVV.

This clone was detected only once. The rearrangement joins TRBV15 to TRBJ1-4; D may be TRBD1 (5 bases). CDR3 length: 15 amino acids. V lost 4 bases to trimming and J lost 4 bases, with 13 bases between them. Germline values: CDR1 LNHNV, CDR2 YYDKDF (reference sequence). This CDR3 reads CATSIKTEINEKLFF. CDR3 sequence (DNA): TGTGCCACCAGCATAAAGACAGAGATTAATGAAAAACTGTTTTTT.

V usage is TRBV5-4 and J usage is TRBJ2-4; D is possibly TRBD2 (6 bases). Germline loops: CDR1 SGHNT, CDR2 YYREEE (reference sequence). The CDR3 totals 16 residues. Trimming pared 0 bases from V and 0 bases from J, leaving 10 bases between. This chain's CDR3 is CASSLDGGLAKNIQYF. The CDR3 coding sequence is TGTGCCAGCAGCTTGGATGGGGGGTTAGCCAAAAACATTCAGTACTTC.

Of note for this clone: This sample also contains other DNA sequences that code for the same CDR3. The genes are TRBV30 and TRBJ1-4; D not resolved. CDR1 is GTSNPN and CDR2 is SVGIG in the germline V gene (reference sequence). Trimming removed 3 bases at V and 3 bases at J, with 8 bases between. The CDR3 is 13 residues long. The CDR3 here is CAWRGGSNEKLFF. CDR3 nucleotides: TGTGCCTGGAGGGGAGGTTCTAATGAAAAACTGTTTTTT.

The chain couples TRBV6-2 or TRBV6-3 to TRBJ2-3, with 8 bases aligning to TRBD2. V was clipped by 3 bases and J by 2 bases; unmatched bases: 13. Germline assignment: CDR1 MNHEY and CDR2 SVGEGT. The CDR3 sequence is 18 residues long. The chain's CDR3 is CASSYAGGPNVHTDTQYF. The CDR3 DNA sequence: TGTGCCAGCAGTTATGCGGGGGGCCCCAACGTCCACACAGATACGCAGTATTTT.

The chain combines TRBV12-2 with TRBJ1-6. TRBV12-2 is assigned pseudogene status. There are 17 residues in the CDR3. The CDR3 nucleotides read TGTGCAAGTCGCCTAACTAGTACGGGACTGCACCGTTCACCCCTCCACTTT. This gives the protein CASRLTSTGLHRSPLHF.

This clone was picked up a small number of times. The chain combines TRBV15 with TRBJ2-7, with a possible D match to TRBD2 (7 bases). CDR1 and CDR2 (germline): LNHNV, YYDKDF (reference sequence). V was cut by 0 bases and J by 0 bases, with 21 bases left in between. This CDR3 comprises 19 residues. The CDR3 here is CATSRDGVAGALFSYEQYF. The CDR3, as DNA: TGTGCCACCAGCAGAGATGGAGTCGCGGGGGCCCTATTCTCCTACGAGCAGTACTTC.

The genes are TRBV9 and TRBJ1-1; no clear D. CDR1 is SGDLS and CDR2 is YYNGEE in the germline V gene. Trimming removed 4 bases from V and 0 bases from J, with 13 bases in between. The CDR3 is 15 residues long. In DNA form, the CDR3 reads TGTGCCAGCAGCCCCACGGGTAGGATGAACACTGAAGCTTTCTTT. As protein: CASSPTGRMNTEAFF.

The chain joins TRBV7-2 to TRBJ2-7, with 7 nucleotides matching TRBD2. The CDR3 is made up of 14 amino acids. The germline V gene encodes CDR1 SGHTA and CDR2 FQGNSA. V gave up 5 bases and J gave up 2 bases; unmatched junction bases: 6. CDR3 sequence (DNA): TGTGCCAGCAGCCTACTGGCGGGAGCCTACGAGCAGTACTTC. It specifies CASSLLAGAYEQYF.

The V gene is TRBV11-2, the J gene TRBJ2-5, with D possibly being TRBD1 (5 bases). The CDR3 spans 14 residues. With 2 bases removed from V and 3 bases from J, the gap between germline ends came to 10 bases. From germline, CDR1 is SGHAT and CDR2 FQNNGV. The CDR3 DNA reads TGTGCCAGCAGCTTACCCAGGGAAAAAGAGACCCAGTACTTC. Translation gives CASSLPREKETQYF.

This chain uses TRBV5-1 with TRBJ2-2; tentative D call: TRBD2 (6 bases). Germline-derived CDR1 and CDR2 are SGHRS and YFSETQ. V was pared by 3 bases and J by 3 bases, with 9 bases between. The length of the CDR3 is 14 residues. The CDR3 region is CASSSRRDTGELFF. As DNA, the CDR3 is TGCGCCAGCAGCTCGCGGAGGGACACCGGGGAGCTGTTTTTT. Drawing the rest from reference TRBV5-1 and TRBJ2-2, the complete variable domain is KAGVTQTPRYLIKTRGQQVTLSCSPISGHRSVSWYQQTPGQGLQFLFEYFSETQRNKGNFPGRFSGRQFSNSRSEMNVSTLELGDSALYLCASSSRRDTGELFFGEGSRLTVL.

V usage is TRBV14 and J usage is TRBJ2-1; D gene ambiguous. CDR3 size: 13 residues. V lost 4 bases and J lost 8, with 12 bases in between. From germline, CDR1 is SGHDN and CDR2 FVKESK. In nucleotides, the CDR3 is TGTGCCAGCAGCCCGGAAGTAGAGGATGAGCAGTTCTTC. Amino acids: CASSPEVEDEQFF.

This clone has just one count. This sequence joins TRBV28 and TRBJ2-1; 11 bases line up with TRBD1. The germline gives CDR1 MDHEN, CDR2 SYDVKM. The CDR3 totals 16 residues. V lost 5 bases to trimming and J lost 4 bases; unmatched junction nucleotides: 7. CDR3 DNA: TGTGCCAGCAGTGGACCCGGGACAGGGGGGTACAATGAGCAGTTCTTC. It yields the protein CASSGPGTGGYNEQFF.

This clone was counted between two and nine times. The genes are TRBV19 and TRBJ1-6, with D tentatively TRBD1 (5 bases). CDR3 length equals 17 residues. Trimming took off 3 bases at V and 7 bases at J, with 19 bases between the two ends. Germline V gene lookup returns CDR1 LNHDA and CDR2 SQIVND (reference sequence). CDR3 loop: CASSMGWGPSWNSPLHF. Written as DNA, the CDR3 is TGTGCCAGTAGTATGGGTTGGGGCCCGAGTTGGAATTCACCCCTCCACTTT.

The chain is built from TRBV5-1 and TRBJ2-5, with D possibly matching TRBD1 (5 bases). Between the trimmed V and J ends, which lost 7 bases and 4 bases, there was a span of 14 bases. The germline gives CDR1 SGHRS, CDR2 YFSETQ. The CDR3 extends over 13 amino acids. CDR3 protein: CASSTGPLETQYF. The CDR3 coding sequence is TGCGCCAGCTCAACAGGACCCCTAGAGACCCAGTACTTC.